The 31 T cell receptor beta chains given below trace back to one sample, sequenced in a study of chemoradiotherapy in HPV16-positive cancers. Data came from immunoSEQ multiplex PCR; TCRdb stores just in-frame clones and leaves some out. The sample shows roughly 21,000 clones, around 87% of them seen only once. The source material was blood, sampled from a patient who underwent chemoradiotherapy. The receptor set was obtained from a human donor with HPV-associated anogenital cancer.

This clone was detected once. The CDR3 loop is CASWTGSINEQYF. DNA of the CDR3: TGTGCCAGCTGGACCGGGAGCATAAACGAGCAGTACTTC. V usage is TRBV6-6 and J usage is TRBJ2-7, with D perhaps matching TRBD2 (6 bases). Germline V gives CDR1 MNHNY, CDR2 SVGAGI (reference sequence). Trimming removed 8 bases at V and 5 bases at J, with 16 bases between. CDR3 size: 13 residues.

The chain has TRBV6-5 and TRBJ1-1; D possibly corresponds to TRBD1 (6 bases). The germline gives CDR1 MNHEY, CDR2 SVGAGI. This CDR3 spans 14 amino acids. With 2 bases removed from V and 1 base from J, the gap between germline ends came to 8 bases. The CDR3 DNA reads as TGTGCCAGCAGTTACGACAGGTCGAACACTGAAGCTTTCTTT. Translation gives CASSYDRSNTEAFF.

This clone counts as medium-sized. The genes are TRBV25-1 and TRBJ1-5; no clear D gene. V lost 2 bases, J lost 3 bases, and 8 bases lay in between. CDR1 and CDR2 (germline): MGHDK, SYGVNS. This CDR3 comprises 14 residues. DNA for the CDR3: TGTGCCAGCAGTGAACTACAGTACAATCAGCCCCAGCATTTT. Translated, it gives CASSELQYNQPQHF.

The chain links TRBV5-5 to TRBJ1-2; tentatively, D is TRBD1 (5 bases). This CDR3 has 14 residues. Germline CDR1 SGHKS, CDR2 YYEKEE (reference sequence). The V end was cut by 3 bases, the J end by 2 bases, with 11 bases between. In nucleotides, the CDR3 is TGTGCCAGCAGCTGGTCGACAGCGAACTATGGCTACACCTTC. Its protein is CASSWSTANYGYTF. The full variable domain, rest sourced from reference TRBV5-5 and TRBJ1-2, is DAGVTQSPTHLIKTRGQQVTLRCSPISGHKSVSWYQQVLGQGPQFIFQYYEKEERGRGNFPDRFSARQFPNYSSELNVNALLLGDSALYLCASSWSTANYGYTFGSGTRLTVV.

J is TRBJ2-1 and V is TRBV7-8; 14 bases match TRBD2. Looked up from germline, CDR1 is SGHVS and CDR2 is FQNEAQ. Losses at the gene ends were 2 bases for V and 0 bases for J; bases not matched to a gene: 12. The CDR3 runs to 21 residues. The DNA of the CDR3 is TGTGCCAGCAGCTTAAGGACCGGGACTAGCGGGGGACCGAGCTCCTACAATGAGCAGTTCTTC. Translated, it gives CASSLRTGTSGGPSSYNEQFF.

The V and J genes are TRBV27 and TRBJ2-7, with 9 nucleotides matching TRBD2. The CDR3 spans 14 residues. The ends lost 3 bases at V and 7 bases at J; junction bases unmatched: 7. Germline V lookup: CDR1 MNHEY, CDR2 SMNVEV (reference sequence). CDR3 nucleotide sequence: TGTGCCAGCAGTTTCAGCGGGGGGACGGGGGAGCAGTACTTC. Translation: CASSFSGGTGEQYF.

The CDR3 sequence is CASSLQGGQPQHF. CDR3 bases: TGTGCCAGCAGTTTACAGGGTGGTCAGCCCCAGCATTTT. The gene calls are TRBV27 and TRBJ1-5; possibly TRBD1 for D (5 bases). The CDR3 consists of 13 residues. The V end was cut by 2 bases, the J end by 6 bases, with 8 bases between. Germline V lookup: CDR1 MNHEY, CDR2 SMNVEV (reference sequence).

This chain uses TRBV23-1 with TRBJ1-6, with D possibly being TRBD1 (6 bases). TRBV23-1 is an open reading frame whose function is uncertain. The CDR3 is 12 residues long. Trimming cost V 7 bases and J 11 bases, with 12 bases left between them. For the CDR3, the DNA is TGCGCCAGCAAGGGGGGGTGTGCACCCCTCCACTTT. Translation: CASKGGCAPLHF.

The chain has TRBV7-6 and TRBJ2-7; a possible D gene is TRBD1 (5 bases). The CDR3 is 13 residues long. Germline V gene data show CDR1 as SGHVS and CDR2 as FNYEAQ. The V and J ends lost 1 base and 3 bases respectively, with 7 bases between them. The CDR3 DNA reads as TGTGCCAGCAGCTTAGGGGGCCTCTACGAGCAGTACTTC. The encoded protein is CASSLGGLYEQYF.

The CDR3 nucleotides read TGCGCCAGCAGCCTCCAGACACCGTCCACTGAAGCTTTCTTT. This codes for CASSLQTPSTEAFF. The chain links TRBV4-1 to TRBJ1-1; D is unclear. Germline CDR1 reads MGHRA; CDR2 reads YSYEKL. Deletions cut 4 bases from V and 4 bases from J, with 13 bases between. The CDR3 spans 14 residues.

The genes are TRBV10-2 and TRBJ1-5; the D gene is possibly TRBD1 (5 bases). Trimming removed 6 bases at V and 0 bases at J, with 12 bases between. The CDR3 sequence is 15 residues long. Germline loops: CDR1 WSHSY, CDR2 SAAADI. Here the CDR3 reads CASRVAGNSNQPQHF. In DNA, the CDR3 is TGCGCCAGCAGAGTAGCAGGGAATAGCAATCAGCCCCAGCATTTT.

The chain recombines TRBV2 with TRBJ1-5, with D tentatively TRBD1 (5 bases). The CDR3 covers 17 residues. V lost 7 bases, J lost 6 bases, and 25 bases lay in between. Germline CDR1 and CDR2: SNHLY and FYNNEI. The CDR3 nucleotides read TGTGCCAGCAAGGAGAGATGGGACCGTAAGGCGGGTCAGCCCCAGCATTTT. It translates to CASKERWDRKAGQPQHF.

The CDR3 sequence is CASSLRDSYEQYF. CDR3 sequence (DNA): TGTGCCAGCAGTTTGCGGGATTCGTACGAGCAGTACTTC. The chain employs TRBV27 and TRBJ2-7, with D possibly being TRBD2 (6 bases). V dropped 3 bases and J dropped 4 bases, with 10 bases sitting between them. The CDR3 covers 13 residues. CDR1 is MNHEY, CDR2 SMNVEV, per germline (reference sequence).

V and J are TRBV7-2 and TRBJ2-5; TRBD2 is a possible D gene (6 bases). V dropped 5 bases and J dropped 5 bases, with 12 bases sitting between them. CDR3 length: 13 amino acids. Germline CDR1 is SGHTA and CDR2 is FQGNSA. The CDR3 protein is CASSREPSETQYF. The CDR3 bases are TGTGCCAGCAGCCGGGAGCCGTCGGAGACCCAGTACTTC.

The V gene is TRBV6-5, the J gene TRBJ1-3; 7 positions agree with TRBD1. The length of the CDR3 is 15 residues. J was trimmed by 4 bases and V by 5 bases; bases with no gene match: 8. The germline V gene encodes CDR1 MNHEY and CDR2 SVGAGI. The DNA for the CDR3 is TGTGCCAGCAGTCAGACCGGGACAGTCGGAAACACCATATATTTT. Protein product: CASSQTGTVGNTIYF.

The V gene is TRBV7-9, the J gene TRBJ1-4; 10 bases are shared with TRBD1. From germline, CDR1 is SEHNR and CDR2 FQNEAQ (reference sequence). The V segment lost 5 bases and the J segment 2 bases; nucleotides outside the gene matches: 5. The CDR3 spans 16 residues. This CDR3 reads CASSLGQGGTNEKLFF. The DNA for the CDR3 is TGTGCCAGCAGCCTCGGACAGGGGGGGACTAATGAAAAACTGTTTTTT.

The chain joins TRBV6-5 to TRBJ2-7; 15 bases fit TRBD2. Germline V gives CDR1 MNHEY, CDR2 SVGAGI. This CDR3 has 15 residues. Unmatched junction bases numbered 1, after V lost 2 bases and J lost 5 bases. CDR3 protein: CASSYGLAGGDEQYF. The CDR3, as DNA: TGTGCCAGCAGTTACGGACTAGCGGGAGGGGACGAGCAGTACTTC.

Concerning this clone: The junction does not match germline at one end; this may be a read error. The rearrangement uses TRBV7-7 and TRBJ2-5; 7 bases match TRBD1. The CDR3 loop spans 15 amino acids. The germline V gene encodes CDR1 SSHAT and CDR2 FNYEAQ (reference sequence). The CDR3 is CASSRNRGKQETQYF. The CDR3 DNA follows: TGTGCTAGCAGCAGAAACAGGGGCAAACAAGAGACCCAGTACTTC.

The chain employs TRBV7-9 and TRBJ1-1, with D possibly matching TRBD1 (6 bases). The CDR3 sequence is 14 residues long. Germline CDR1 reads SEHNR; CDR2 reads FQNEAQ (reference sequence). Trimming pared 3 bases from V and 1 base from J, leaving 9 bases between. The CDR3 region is CASSFPGQNTEAFF. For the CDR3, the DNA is TGTGCCAGCAGCTTCCCGGGACAGAACACTGAAGCTTTCTTT.

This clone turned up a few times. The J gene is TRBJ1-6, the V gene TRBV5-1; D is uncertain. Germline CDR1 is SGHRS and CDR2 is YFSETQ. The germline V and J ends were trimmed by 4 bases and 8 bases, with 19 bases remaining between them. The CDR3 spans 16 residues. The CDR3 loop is CASSREPLTRDSPLHF. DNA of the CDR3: TGCGCCAGCAGCCGCGAACCCCTAACCCGAGATTCACCCCTCCACTTT.

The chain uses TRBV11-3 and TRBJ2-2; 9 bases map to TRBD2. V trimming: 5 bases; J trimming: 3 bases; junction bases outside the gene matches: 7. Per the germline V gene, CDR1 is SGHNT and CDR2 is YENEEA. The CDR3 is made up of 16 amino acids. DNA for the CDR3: TGTGCCAGCAGCCAAGGACTAGCGCGAGACACCGGGGAGCTGTTTTTT. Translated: CASSQGLARDTGELFF.

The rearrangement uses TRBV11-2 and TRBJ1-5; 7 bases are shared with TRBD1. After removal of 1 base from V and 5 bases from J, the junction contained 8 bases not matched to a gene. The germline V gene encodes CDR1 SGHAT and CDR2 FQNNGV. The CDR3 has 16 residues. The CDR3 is CASSLGDRAGDQPQHF. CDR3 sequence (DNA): TGTGCCAGCAGCTTAGGTGACAGGGCGGGGGATCAGCCCCAGCATTTT.

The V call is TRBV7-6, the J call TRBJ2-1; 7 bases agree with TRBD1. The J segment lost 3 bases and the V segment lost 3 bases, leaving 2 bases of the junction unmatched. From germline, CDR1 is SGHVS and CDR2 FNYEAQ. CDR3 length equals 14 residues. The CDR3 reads CASSFGTVYNEQFF. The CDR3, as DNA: TGTGCCAGCAGCTTCGGGACAGTCTACAATGAGCAGTTCTTC.

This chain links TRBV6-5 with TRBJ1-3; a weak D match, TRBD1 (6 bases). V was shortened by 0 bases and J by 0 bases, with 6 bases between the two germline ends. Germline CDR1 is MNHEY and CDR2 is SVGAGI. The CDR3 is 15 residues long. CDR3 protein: CASSYSQGSGNTIYF. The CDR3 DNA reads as TGTGCCAGCAGTTACTCACAGGGCTCTGGAAACACCATATATTTT.

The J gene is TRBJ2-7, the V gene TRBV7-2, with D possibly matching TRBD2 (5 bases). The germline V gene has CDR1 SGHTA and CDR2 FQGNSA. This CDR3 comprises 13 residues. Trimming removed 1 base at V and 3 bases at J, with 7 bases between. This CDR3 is CASSLGGFYEQYF. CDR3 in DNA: TGTGCCAGCAGCTTAGGAGGGTTCTACGAGCAGTACTTC. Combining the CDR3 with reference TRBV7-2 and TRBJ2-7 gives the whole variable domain GAGVSQSPSNKVTEKGKDVELRCDPISGHTALYWYRQSLGQGLEFLIYFQGNSAPDKSGLPSDRFSAERTGGSVSTLTIQRTQQEDSAVYLCASSLGGFYEQYFGPGTRLTVT.

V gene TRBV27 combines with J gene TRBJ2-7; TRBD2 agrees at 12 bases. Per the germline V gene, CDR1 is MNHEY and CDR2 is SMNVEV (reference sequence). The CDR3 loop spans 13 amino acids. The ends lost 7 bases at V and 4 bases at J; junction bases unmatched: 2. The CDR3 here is CASKTSGRYEQYF. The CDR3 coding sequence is TGTGCCAGCAAGACTAGCGGGAGATACGAGCAGTACTTC.

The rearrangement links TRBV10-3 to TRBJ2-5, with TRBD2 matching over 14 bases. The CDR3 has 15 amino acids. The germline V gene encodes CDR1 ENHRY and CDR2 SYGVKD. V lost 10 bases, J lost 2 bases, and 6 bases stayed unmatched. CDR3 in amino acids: CATRGLAGAQETQYF. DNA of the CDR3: TGTGCCACCAGGGGACTAGCGGGAGCGCAAGAGACCCAGTACTTC.

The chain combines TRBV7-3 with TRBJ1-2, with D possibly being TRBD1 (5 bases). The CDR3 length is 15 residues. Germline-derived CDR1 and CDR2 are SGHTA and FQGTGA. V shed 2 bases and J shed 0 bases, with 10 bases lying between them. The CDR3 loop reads CASSLAGTPNYGYTF. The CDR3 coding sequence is TGTGCCAGCAGCTTAGCCGGGACGCCTAACTATGGCTACACCTTC.

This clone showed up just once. The CDR3 protein is CATETGTSGTRQFF. Here the CDR3 DNA reads TGTGCCACCGAAACCGGGACTAGCGGCACGCGGCAGTTCTTC. The chain carries TRBV15 and TRBJ2-1; 11 bases align to TRBD2. Germline V gene data show CDR1 as LNHNV and CDR2 as YYDKDF (reference sequence). V lost 8 bases, J lost 12 bases, and 12 bases stayed unmatched. The CDR3 extends over 14 amino acids.

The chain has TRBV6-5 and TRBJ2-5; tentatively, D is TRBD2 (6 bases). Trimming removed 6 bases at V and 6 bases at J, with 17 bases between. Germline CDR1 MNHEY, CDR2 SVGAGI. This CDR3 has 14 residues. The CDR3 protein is CASRAMGGVKTQYF. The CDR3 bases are TGTGCCAGCAGGGCAATGGGGGGTGTGAAGACCCAGTACTTC.

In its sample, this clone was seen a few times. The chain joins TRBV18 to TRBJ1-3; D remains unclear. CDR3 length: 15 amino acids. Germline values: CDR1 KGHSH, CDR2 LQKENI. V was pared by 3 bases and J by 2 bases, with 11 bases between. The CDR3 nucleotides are TGTGCCAGCTCACCCAGGACCTCGACTGGAAACACCATATATTTT. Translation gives CASSPRTSTGNTIYF.